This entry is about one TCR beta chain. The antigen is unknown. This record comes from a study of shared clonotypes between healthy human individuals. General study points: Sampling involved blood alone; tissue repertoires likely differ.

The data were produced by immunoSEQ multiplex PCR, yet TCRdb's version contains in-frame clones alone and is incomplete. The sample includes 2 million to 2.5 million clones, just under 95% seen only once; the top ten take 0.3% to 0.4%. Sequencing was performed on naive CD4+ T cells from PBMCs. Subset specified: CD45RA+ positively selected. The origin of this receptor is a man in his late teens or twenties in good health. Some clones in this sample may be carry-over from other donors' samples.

CDR3 in amino acids: CASSIRTNTDTQYF. DNA of the CDR3: TGTGCCAGCAGTATCCGGACGAACACAGATACGCAGTATTTT. The chain recombines TRBV6-5 with TRBJ2-3; D is unclear. Trimming stripped 5 bases from V and 2 bases from J, with 11 bases between. The V gene's germline CDR1 is MNHEY and CDR2 SVGAGI. The CDR3 is made up of 14 amino acids.